The 9 T cell receptor beta chains listed next were all sequenced from one sample in a study of CD8 T cells in Susac syndrome (dated by TCRdb to between 2019 and 2020). Libraries were prepared through the immunoSEQ multiplex PCR assay. RNA was extracted using the RNeasy kit, and about 0.5 to 1 ug of the RNA was reverse transcribed with random hexamers. TCRdb's own reprocessing of the public reads used fastp at Q25 and MiXCR and kept productive beta chains. Merged by CDR3 protein, the rows form single entries marked with the most common genes and DNA. The sample profile shows some 50,000 distinct CDR3 sequences; 95% of them were found once. Jointly, the top ten make up 0.75% of the sample. Input material: CD8+ T cells from PBMCs. The receptors were gathered from a human donor with Susac syndrome.

Here the CDR3 DNA reads TGCAGTGCTTGGGGGGACCCCCTCTATGGCTACACCTTC. Amino acid sequence: CSAWGDPLYGYTF. This chain uses TRBV20-1 with TRBJ1-2; the D gene is possibly TRBD1 (5 bases). Germline lookup yields CDR1 DFQATT and CDR2 SNEGSKA (reference sequence). The CDR3 is made up of 13 amino acids. Trimming took off 5 bases at V and 4 bases at J, with 14 bases between the two ends.

The chain joins TRBV25-1 to TRBJ2-3; no clear D gene. CDR3 length: 12 residues. Per germline, CDR1 MGHDK and CDR2 SYGVNS. Trimming took 4 bases from V and 4 from J, leaving 6 bases between them. The CDR3 sequence is CASSGSPDTQYF. The CDR3 DNA reads as TGTGCCAGCAGTGGCTCCCCAGATACGCAGTATTTT. Full variable domain (remainder filled in from reference TRBV25-1 and TRBJ2-3): EADIYQTPRYLVIGTGKKITLECSQTMGHDKMYWYQQDPGMELHLIHYSYGVNSTEKGDLSSESTVSRIRTEHFPLTLESARPSHTSQYLCASSGSPDTQYFGPGTRLTVL.

The chain has TRBV20-1 and TRBJ1-2; no definite D call. This CDR3 region has 14 residues. V was clipped by 4 bases and J by 5 bases, with 17 bases between them. Germline V CDR1 and CDR2: DFQATT, SNEGSKA (reference sequence). CDR3 region: CSAIKTANQYGYTF. In nucleotides, the CDR3 is TGCAGTGCTATTAAAACAGCGAACCAATATGGCTACACCTTC.

The V gene is TRBV7-9, the J gene TRBJ2-1, with TRBD1 matching 7 bases. CDR1 and CDR2 (germline): SEHNR, FQNEAQ (reference sequence). V dropped 4 bases and J dropped 0; count of bases not matched to a gene: 6. There are 16 residues in the CDR3. CDR3 sequence (DNA): TGTGCCAGCAGCTCCGACAGGGTGAACTCCTACAATGAGCAGTTCTTC. The encoded protein is CASSSDRVNSYNEQFF.

This rearrangement joins TRBV12-3 or TRBV12-4 to TRBJ1-5, with 9 bases aligning to TRBD1. The CDR3 loop spans 15 amino acids. The V segment lost 6 bases and the J segment 5 bases; nucleotides outside the gene matches: 8. The CDR3 DNA reads as TGTGCCAGCAGCCTTGTGGACAGGGGCGATCAGCCCCAGCATTTT. It is translated as CASSLVDRGDQPQHF.

The chain employs TRBV6-6 and TRBJ1-1; TRBD1 might be the D (6 bases). This CDR3 spans 16 amino acids. The germline V and J ends were trimmed by 7 bases and 3 bases, with 21 bases remaining between them. The germline CDR1 and CDR2 sequences are MNHNY and SVGAGI (reference sequence). CDR3 DNA sequence: TGTGCCAGCATCCCTGTCCGATACAGGGTGGACACTGAAGCTTTCTTT. Its protein product is CASIPVRYRVDTEAFF.

This chain uses TRBV20-1 with TRBJ2-1; D not certain. Germline loops: CDR1 DFQATT, CDR2 SNEGSKA (reference sequence). Trimming took 0 bases from V and 6 from J, leaving 6 bases between them. The CDR3 is 12 residues long. CDR3 loop: CSARDGGNEQFF. The CDR3 DNA follows: TGCAGTGCTAGAGATGGTGGCAATGAGCAGTTCTTC.

The rearrangement links TRBV28 to TRBJ2-7, with a weak D call TRBD1 (5 bases). The germline V and J ends were trimmed by 3 bases and 3 bases, with 15 bases remaining between them. The germline CDR1 and CDR2 sequences are MDHEN and SYDVKM. The CDR3 has 15 residues. The CDR3 loop reads CASSFYRTSGYEQYF. For the CDR3, the DNA is TGTGCCAGCAGTTTTTACAGGACCTCTGGCTACGAGCAGTACTTC.

The rearrangement joins TRBV4-1 to TRBJ2-3; 10 nucleotides agree with TRBD2. The CDR3 runs 17 residues. V dropped 3 bases and J dropped 2; count of bases not matched to a gene: 8. CDR1 and CDR2 (germline): MGHRA, YSYEKL. The CDR3 sequence: CASSHRPGLASTDTQYF. Here the CDR3 DNA reads TGCGCCAGCAGCCACCGACCGGGACTAGCGTCCACAGATACGCAGTATTTT.